The 28 T cell receptor beta chains listed next were all sequenced from one sample in a study of early T cells in non-severe SARS-CoV-2 infection. TCRdb called the 5' RACE reads again in MiXCR, with one record for every CDR3 protein. The sample consists of more than 90,000 distinct CDR3 sequences, approximately 10% of them appearing once. Source material: whole blood. Every receptor here comes from an adult who was a healthcare worker with PCR-confirmed SARS-CoV-2 infection or an uninfected control (not recorded which).

This clonotype has only a few counts. This sequence joins TRBV20-1 and TRBJ2-3; unclear D gene. Germline V gene lookup returns CDR1 DFQATT and CDR2 SNEGSKA (reference sequence). V was cut by 8 bases and J by 0 bases, with 12 bases left in between. The CDR3 has 13 amino acids. The CDR3 sequence: CSIELSSTDTQYF. In DNA form, the CDR3 reads TGCAGTATAGAGTTATCTAGCACAGATACGCAGTATTTT.

This clonotype was recorded many times. This chain joins TRBV5-1 and TRBJ2-1; D might be TRBD2 (7 bases). The germline V gene encodes CDR1 SGHRS and CDR2 YFSETQ. The CDR3 is made up of 15 amino acids. The germline V and J ends were trimmed by 0 bases and 4 bases, with 11 bases remaining between them. The CDR3 DNA sequence: TGCGCCAGCAGCTTGGTGGGGGGGACATACAATGAGCAGTTCTTC. Translated, it gives CASSLVGGTYNEQFF.

This clonotype occurred a few times. V usage is TRBV18 and J usage is TRBJ1-1; the D is unclear. Germline V gene data show CDR1 as KGHSH and CDR2 as LQKENI. The V end lost 3 bases, the J end lost 3 bases, and 8 bases lay between the germline ends. The CDR3 loop spans 13 amino acids. The CDR3 nucleotides read TGTGCCAGCTCACCCACGGCGTACACTGAAGCTTTCTTT. Its protein product is CASSPTAYTEAFF.

This clonotype has just a few counts. The chain is built from TRBV4-1 and TRBJ2-3, with 11 bases lining up with TRBD2. The germline gives CDR1 MGHRA, CDR2 YSYEKL. The CDR3 is made up of 17 amino acids. V trimming: 0 bases; J trimming: 4 bases; junction bases outside the gene matches: 6. The DNA of the CDR3 is TGCGCCAGCAGCCAAGATCGGTTAGCGGGGGGGGCAGATACGCAGTATTTT. This translates into CASSQDRLAGGADTQYF.

A remark on this clonotype: A much larger clone sits a single nucleotide away, making a read error possible. The DNA of the CDR3 is TGTGCCAGCGGACTCGAGCACCAAGAGACCCAGTACTTC. Translated, it gives CASGLEHQETQYF. V gene TRBV28 combines with J gene TRBJ2-5, with D possibly matching TRBD2 (5 bases). This CDR3 has 13 residues. The germline V gene encodes CDR1 MDHEN and CDR2 SYDVKM. The V end lost 8 bases, the J end lost 0 bases, and 10 bases lay between the germline ends.

This clonotype was found many times. The chain employs TRBV29-1 and TRBJ2-1; no reliable D call. CDR3 length: 14 residues. V shed 4 bases and J shed 0 bases, with 10 bases lying between them. Germline lookup yields CDR1 SQVTM and CDR2 ANQGSEA. For the CDR3, the DNA is TGCAGCGTTGTGGGCCAGAGCTCCTACAATGAGCAGTTCTTC. Translating gives CSVVGQSSYNEQFF.

This sequence joins TRBV29-1 and TRBJ2-7; 11 nucleotides agree with TRBD1. The trim removed 0 bases at V and 2 bases at J, leaving 6 bases unmatched. The germline gives CDR1 SQVTM, CDR2 ANQGSEA. The CDR3 extends over 16 amino acids. CDR3 DNA: TGCAGCGTTGAAGACTACCGGGACAGGGGGACCTACGAGCAGTACTTC. Its protein is CSVEDYRDRGTYEQYF.

This clonotype was seen a handful of times. The rearrangement joins TRBV3-1 to TRBJ2-5; no definite D call. This CDR3 has 14 residues. Trimming took off 1 base at V and 2 bases at J, with 8 bases between the two ends. CDR1 and CDR2 (germline): LGHDT, YNNKEL (reference sequence). CDR3 protein: CASSQAPSQETQYF. CDR3 nucleotide sequence: TGTGCCAGCAGCCAAGCCCCCTCGCAAGAGACCCAGTACTTC.

In this sample, this clonotype turned up many times. The chain combines TRBV28 with TRBJ2-7, with 7 bases lining up with TRBD1. V lost 6 bases and J lost 0; bases outside the gene matches: 8. This CDR3 is 15 amino acids long. Per the germline V gene, CDR1 is MDHEN and CDR2 is SYDVKM. The CDR3 coding sequence is TGTGCCAGCAGGCCAGGGGGTCGAAGCTCCTACGAGCAGTACTTC. Protein: CASRPGGRSSYEQYF.

The genes are TRBV2 and TRBJ1-2; 7 nucleotides agree with TRBD1. Trimming cost V 6 bases and J 4 bases; bases outside gene matches: 11. There are 15 residues in the CDR3. Germline assignment: CDR1 SNHLY and CDR2 FYNNEI. The chain's CDR3 is CASSVKDRASYGYTF. DNA for the CDR3: TGTGCCAGCAGCGTAAAAGACAGGGCTTCCTATGGCTACACCTTC. Full variable domain (remainder filled in from reference TRBV2 and TRBJ1-2): EPEVTQTPSHQVTQMGQEVILRCVPISNHLYFYWYRQILGQKVEFLVSFYNNEISEKSEIFDDQFSVERPDGSNFTLKIRSTKLEDSAMYFCASSVKDRASYGYTFGSGTRLTVV.

There are many counts of this clonotype. The J gene is TRBJ2-1, the V gene TRBV20-1; 10 nucleotides line up with TRBD2. The CDR3 is made up of 16 amino acids. The germline gives CDR1 DFQATT, CDR2 SNEGSKA (reference sequence). Trimming took 6 bases from V and 6 from J; bases not matched to a gene: 14. The CDR3 sequence: CSARLSGRASGNEQFF. CDR3 in DNA: TGCAGTGCCCGATTAAGCGGGAGGGCCTCGGGCAATGAGCAGTTCTTC.

This clonotype occurred a few times. The chain links TRBV12-3 or TRBV12-4 to TRBJ2-4; possibly TRBD2 for D (5 bases). This CDR3 has 13 amino acids. Trimming cost V 3 bases and J 7 bases, with 10 bases left between them. The CDR3, as DNA: TGTGCCAGCAGTTTGGATCGAGGGAACATTCAGTACTTC. As protein: CASSLDRGNIQYF.

This rearrangement joins TRBV20-1 to TRBJ2-2; TRBD2 might be the D (6 bases). Germline V CDR1 and CDR2: DFQATT, SNEGSKA (reference sequence). This CDR3 region has 16 residues. V lost 0 bases to trimming and J lost 3 bases, with 14 bases between them. In DNA, the CDR3 is TGCAGTGCTAGAGATAGGAGGGAGTCGTACACCGGGGAGCTGTTTTTT. Translation gives CSARDRRESYTGELFF.

J is TRBJ1-1 and V is TRBV12-3 or TRBV12-4; D is unclear. V was cut by 6 bases and J by 0 bases, with 8 bases left in between. This CDR3 spans 13 amino acids. CDR3: CASSSTMNTEAFF. The CDR3 DNA is TGTGCCAGCAGCTCGACGATGAACACTGAAGCTTTCTTT.

This chain connects TRBV29-1 to TRBJ2-3, with TRBD2 as a possible D gene (6 bases). CDR1 SQVTM and CDR2 ANQGSEA come from the germline V gene. The V and J ends lost 7 bases and 0 bases respectively, with 14 bases between them. The length of the CDR3 is 14 residues. As DNA, the CDR3 is TGCAGCGCCGGAGGGACCGCTAGCACAGATACGCAGTATTTT. The encoded protein is CSAGGTASTDTQYF.

V is TRBV10-3 and J is TRBJ1-1; 9 nucleotides line up with TRBD1. The CDR3 length is 12 residues. The germline V gene has CDR1 ENHRY and CDR2 SYGVKD. The ends lost 3 bases at V and 10 bases at J; junction bases unmatched: 3. The CDR3 loop reads CAISETDRGAFF. CDR3 sequence (DNA): TGTGCCATCAGTGAAACGGACAGGGGAGCTTTCTTT.

The V call is TRBV2, the J call TRBJ1-5; TRBD1 is a possible D gene (5 bases). Germline loops: CDR1 SNHLY, CDR2 FYNNEI. The CDR3 covers 15 residues. V gave up 3 bases and J gave up 0 bases, with 9 bases separating them. DNA of the CDR3: TGTGCCAGCAGTGACTTGGGGGTTAGCAATCAGCCCCAGCATTTT. Encoded protein: CASSDLGVSNQPQHF.

This clonotype was seen at least ten times. The rearrangement uses TRBV7-2 and TRBJ1-1, with a tentative D call TRBD1 (5 bases). This CDR3 has 14 amino acids. The germline gives CDR1 SGHTA, CDR2 FQGNSA. The V and J ends lost 1 base and 1 base respectively, with 7 bases between them. The CDR3 sequence is CASSLGQTNTEAFF. In DNA form, the CDR3 reads TGTGCCAGCAGCTTAGGACAGACGAACACTGAAGCTTTCTTT.

The V call is TRBV18, the J call TRBJ2-7, with a weak D call TRBD2 (5 bases). Trimming stripped 3 bases from V and 0 bases from J, with 9 bases between. This CDR3 contains 14 residues. From germline, CDR1 is KGHSH and CDR2 LQKENI. CDR3 sequence (DNA): TGTGCCAGCTCACCGTCGGGAAGCTCCTACGAGCAGTACTTC. Protein: CASSPSGSSYEQYF.

The chain uses TRBV7-8 and TRBJ2-6; D gene ambiguous. The V gene's germline CDR1 is SGHVS and CDR2 FQNEAQ. Trimming cost V 7 bases and J 0 bases, with 13 bases left between them. The CDR3 contains 16 residues. For the CDR3, the DNA is TGTGCCAGCAAAAGCCTCTGGGGCTCTGGGGCCAACGTCCTGACTTTC. It is translated as CASKSLWGSGANVLTF.

This clonotype was detected ten times or more. The chain employs TRBV5-1 and TRBJ2-5; 10 bases align to TRBD2. The CDR3 runs to 17 residues. The germline V gene encodes CDR1 SGHRS and CDR2 YFSETQ. Trimming took 3 bases from V and 4 from J; bases not matched to a gene: 12. The CDR3 protein is CASSSAHRASGRETQYF. The CDR3 DNA reads as TGCGCCAGCAGCTCGGCCCACCGGGCTAGCGGGAGAGAGACCCAGTACTTC.

This clonotype occurred a few times. The rearrangement links TRBV20-1 to TRBJ2-3; weak D call: TRBD1 (6 bases). There are 13 residues in the CDR3. Trimming pared 8 bases from V and 3 bases from J, leaving 15 bases between. Germline V gene data show CDR1 as DFQATT and CDR2 as SNEGSKA (reference sequence). The CDR3 DNA reads as TGCAGTTCGTTTGTGGGGGCAACAGATACGCAGTATTTT. Translation: CSSFVGATDTQYF.

V usage is TRBV7-8 and J usage is TRBJ1-1; 9 nucleotides align to TRBD1. Trimming removed 5 bases from V and 4 bases from J; junction bases left unmatched: 8. Germline CDR1 is SGHVS and CDR2 is FQNEAQ. This CDR3 has 15 residues. DNA for the CDR3: TGTGCCAGCAGCCCACAGGGGGCGTCTATCACTGAAGCTTTCTTT. Translation: CASSPQGASITEAFF.

The chain has TRBV28 and TRBJ2-3, with a weak D call TRBD2 (6 bases). The CDR3 has 15 amino acids. The V end lost 5 bases, the J end lost 2 bases, and 14 bases lay between the germline ends. Per germline, CDR1 MDHEN and CDR2 SYDVKM. CDR3 sequence: CASSLGLPPTDTQYF. CDR3 bases: TGTGCCAGCAGTCTGGGACTTCCTCCCACAGATACGCAGTATTTT.

The table lists this clonotype with many counts. The chain couples TRBV7-2 to TRBJ1-1, with D hard to call. Trimming cost V 3 bases and J 4 bases, with 9 bases left between them. The CDR3 consists of 13 residues. In germline, CDR1 is SGHTA, CDR2 FQGNSA. The CDR3 sequence is CASSFSGSTEAFF. For the CDR3, the DNA is TGTGCCAGCAGCTTTTCGGGGAGCACTGAAGCTTTCTTT.

This clonotype was seen a handful of times. The chain has TRBV19 and TRBJ2-7; 8 positions agree with TRBD1. The germline CDR1 and CDR2 sequences are LNHDA and SQIVND (reference sequence). With V trimmed by 6 bases and J by 4 bases, 11 bases remained unmatched. The CDR3 runs to 15 residues. CDR3 region: CASSLNAGGNYEQYF. The CDR3 DNA reads as TGTGCCAGTAGCCTGAATGCAGGGGGCAATTACGAGCAGTACTTC.

This clonotype has more than one count but fewer than ten. CDR3 DNA sequence: TGCGCCAGCAGAAATTCGGGACAGGGTTACACCGGGGAGCTGTTTTTT. Translation: CASRNSGQGYTGELFF. V is TRBV4-1 and J is TRBJ2-2; 9 positions match TRBD1. The germline gives CDR1 MGHRA, CDR2 YSYEKL. This CDR3 spans 16 amino acids. Losses at the gene ends were 6 bases for V and 3 bases for J; bases not matched to a gene: 8.

The V and J genes are TRBV7-9 and TRBJ1-5; D is unclear. The CDR3 spans 12 residues. The V gene's germline CDR1 is SEHNR and CDR2 FQNEAQ (reference sequence). V shed 5 bases and J shed 5 bases, with 7 bases lying between them. The CDR3 region is CASSPRDQPQHF. CDR3 in DNA: TGTGCCAGCAGCCCGAGGGATCAGCCCCAGCATTTT.